This T cell receptor beta chain came from a study of T cell responses to AZD1222 COVID-19 vaccine. Notes on the study in general: Of the AZD1222 recipients, only 5 or 6 were seropositive at baseline. Repertoires were obtained only post-peak T cell response.

Assay used: immunoSEQ multiplex PCR; TCRdb lists only in-frame clones, some missing. The table lists about 110,000 clones, around nine tenths of them singletons. On this clone itself: Its antigen remains unknown.

The CDR3 extends over 15 amino acids. In germline, CDR1 is SGHAT, CDR2 FQNNGV. Deletions cut 5 bases from V and 4 bases from J, with 17 bases between. The J gene is TRBJ1-2, the V gene TRBV11-2; a weak D match, TRBD1 (6 bases). Sequences were derived from peripheral blood, sampled on day 0 of AZD1222 vaccination. The source of this sequence is an adult in good health. The CDR3 DNA reads as TGTGCCAGCAGCAACCTGAGGGGGGCTAGCTATGGCTACACCTTC. Protein sequence: CASSNLRGASYGYTF.